This T cell receptor (beta chain) comes out of a study of blood T cell repertoires in COVID-19. Germline assignment: CDR1 LGHNA and CDR2 YNFKEQ. The CDR3 runs to 15 residues. V was trimmed by 0 bases and J by 4 bases, leaving 12 bases between them. TCRdb keeps only in-frame clones here, not all; method: immunoSEQ multiplex PCR. The sample has 350,000 to 450,000 clones, roughly nine tenths seen once. This clonotype was obtained from a woman between 40 and 55 years old who had been exposed to COVID-19. V usage is TRBV4-2 and J usage is TRBJ1-2, with D possibly TRBD1 on 5 matching bases. The source material was PBMCs or T cells enriched from blood (not recorded which). DNA for the CDR3: TGTGCCAGCAGCCAAGAAGACTCGGGGGGCTATGGCTACACCTTC. As protein: CASSQEDSGGYGYTF.